Below are 22 T cell receptor beta chains sequenced from a single sample in a study of shared clonotypes between healthy human individuals (dated by TCRdb to 2018 to 2020). Library generation was performed with the immunoSEQ multiplex PCR assay. This is the immuneACCESS table as TCRdb keeps it, with only in-frame sequences that have V and J called. A part of the clones is gone; compared with another copy, unresolved V genes explain less than half, and the rest is unexplained. The sample table holds over 2 million clones, of which less than 95% were seen once. The top ten constitute 1.1% of the sample. CD8 naive samples were CD45RO-negative cells positively selected for CCR7, giving a CD45RA+CCR7+ population that excluded TemRA cells. Sample: naive CD8+ T cells sorted from blood. According to the study, the label for this sample's cell subset or site signals: CD45RA+CCR7+. Receptor source: a man younger than 35 in good health.

The rearrangement links TRBV4-2 to TRBJ2-1; TRBD2 agrees at 15 bases. The junction had 6 bases not matched to a gene; V was cut back by 0 bases and J by 12 bases. The CDR3 sequence is 16 residues long. The germline CDR1 and CDR2 sequences are LGHNA and YNFKEQ. The CDR3 nucleotides read TGTGCCAGCAGCCAAGATTGGGGACTAGCGGGGGGTCGGCAGTTCTTC. This codes for CASSQDWGLAGGRQFF.

This sequence joins TRBV27 and TRBJ1-6; D uncertain. There are 13 residues in the CDR3. The V end lost 10 bases, the J end lost 7 bases, and 14 bases lay between the germline ends. From germline, CDR1 is MNHEY and CDR2 SMNVEV (reference sequence). The CDR3 sequence is CATALGRNSPLHF. As DNA, the CDR3 is TGTGCCACCGCGCTGGGTCGGAATTCACCCCTCCACTTT.

The rearrangement joins TRBV15 to TRBJ2-7; 13 bases match TRBD2. V trimming: 5 bases; J trimming: 5 bases; junction bases outside the gene matches: 6. Germline V lookup: CDR1 LNHNV, CDR2 YYDKDF (reference sequence). The CDR3 is 15 amino acids. The CDR3 DNA follows: TGTGCCACCAGCCTTGGGACTAGCGGGAATGACGAGCAGTACTTC. Amino acids: CATSLGTSGNDEQYF.

The V and J genes are TRBV30 and TRBJ2-3; TRBD1 aligns across 9 bases. Germline CDR1 reads GTSNPN; CDR2 reads SVGIG (reference sequence). Trimming cost V 3 bases and J 4 bases; bases outside gene matches: 8. This CDR3 comprises 15 residues. The CDR3 nucleotides read TGTGCCTGGAGGACAGGACAGGGGTGGGCAGATACGCAGTATTTT. Amino acids: CAWRTGQGWADTQYF.

V and J are TRBV4-1 and TRBJ1-4; the D is unclear. Trimming took off 1 base at V and 3 bases at J, with 12 bases between the two ends. CDR3 length equals 16 residues. Germline-derived CDR1 and CDR2 are MGHRA and YSYEKL. The CDR3 sequence is CASSQVLTPANEKLFF. In DNA form, the CDR3 reads TGCGCCAGCAGCCAAGTACTGACTCCAGCTAATGAAAAACTGTTTTTT.

The CDR3 DNA reads as TGTGCCAGCAGCGGAAACATTTATTTGAATTCACCCCTCCACTTT. Translation gives CASSGNIYLNSPLHF. The chain employs TRBV5-8 and TRBJ1-6; D call uncertain. Per germline, CDR1 SGHTS and CDR2 YDEGEE. This CDR3 contains 15 residues. V was cut by 4 bases and J by 7 bases, with 15 bases left in between.

The sample holds a few counts of this clone. The chain carries TRBV28 and TRBJ1-6, with 8 bases lining up with TRBD1. Trimming cost V 5 bases and J 5 bases; bases outside gene matches: 5. Germline lookup yields CDR1 MDHEN and CDR2 SYDVKM. The CDR3 runs to 15 residues. The CDR3 nucleotides are TGTGCCAGCAGTGTCTTACAGGGGGATAATTCACCCCTCCACTTT. This encodes CASSVLQGDNSPLHF.

This clone was seen only once. The chain uses TRBV4-1 and TRBJ2-7, with 10 bases fitting TRBD2. Germline V CDR1 and CDR2: MGHRA, YSYEKL. The junction had 6 bases not matched to a gene; V was cut back by 3 bases and J by 1 base. The CDR3 is 16 amino acids. The CDR3 region is CASSHSSGRASYEQYF. CDR3 DNA: TGCGCCAGCAGCCACTCTAGCGGGAGAGCGTCCTACGAGCAGTACTTC.

The chain uses TRBV4-3 and TRBJ1-3, with no clear D. V gave up 4 bases and J gave up 0 bases, with 13 bases separating them. The CDR3 spans 16 residues. Per the germline V gene, CDR1 is LGHNA and CDR2 is YSLEER. CDR3 coding DNA: TGCGCCAGCAGCCCCACTCTCGGTTTCTCTGGAAACACCATATATTTT. Its protein product is CASSPTLGFSGNTIYF.

V gene TRBV27 combines with J gene TRBJ2-1; unclear D gene. This CDR3 contains 12 residues. V shed 4 bases and J shed 7 bases, with 8 bases lying between them. The germline gives CDR1 MNHEY, CDR2 SMNVEV (reference sequence). CDR3 sequence reads: CASSSASNEQFF. The CDR3 DNA is TGTGCCAGCAGTTCCGCTTCAAATGAGCAGTTCTTC.

The genes are TRBV21-1 and TRBJ1-4. TRBV21-1 is a pseudogene. The CDR3 has 11 amino acids. The CDR3 nucleotides read TGTGCCAGCAGAAAAGCAGAAAAACTGTTTTTT. Its translation is CASRKAEKLFF.

With respect to this clone: Additional DNA sequences in this sample encode the identical CDR3. The genes are TRBV27 and TRBJ1-5, with D uncertain. Germline V gene sequence: CDR1 MNHEY, CDR2 SMNVEV (reference sequence). With 0 bases removed from V and 4 bases from J, the gap between germline ends came to 10 bases. The CDR3 extends over 15 amino acids. CDR3 region: CASSLSSGSNQPQHF. CDR3 nucleotide sequence: TGTGCCAGCAGTTTATCGTCGGGCAGTAATCAGCCCCAGCATTTT.

In this sample, this clone turned up once. This chain uses TRBV5-1 with TRBJ2-5; maybe TRBD1 (6 bases). CDR3 length: 14 residues. CDR1 SGHRS and CDR2 YFSETQ come from the germline V gene. Trimming took off 0 bases at V and 4 bases at J, with 10 bases between the two ends. CDR3 in amino acids: CASSLGGLGETQYF. CDR3 sequence (DNA): TGCGCCAGCAGCTTGGGGGGGCTAGGAGAGACCCAGTACTTC.

This clone appeared once. The chain uses TRBV9 and TRBJ2-7; D call uncertain. V lost 0 bases and J 3 bases, leaving 10 bases between the germline ends. Germline V gene sequence: CDR1 SGDLS, CDR2 YYNGEE. There are 14 residues in the CDR3. The CDR3 is CASSVGGDHYEQYF. The CDR3, as DNA: TGTGCCAGCAGCGTAGGCGGCGACCACTACGAGCAGTACTTC.

V usage is TRBV6-5 and J usage is TRBJ1-2; D unresolved. The CDR3 has 15 residues. V was cut by 0 bases and J by 0 bases, with 8 bases left in between. The V gene's germline CDR1 is MNHEY and CDR2 SVGAGI. CDR3 residues: CASSYSAQANYGYTF. As DNA, the CDR3 is TGTGCCAGCAGTTACTCGGCCCAAGCTAACTATGGCTACACCTTC.

The J gene is TRBJ2-7, the V gene TRBV2; 10 bases fit TRBD2. The CDR3 runs 13 residues. CDR1 and CDR2 from the germline V gene are SNHLY and FYNNEI. Trimming at V came to 8 bases and at J to 3 bases, leaving 4 bases not matched to a gene. In DNA form, the CDR3 reads TGTGCCAGCGGATCTAGCGGGAGCTACGAGCAGTACTTC. Protein: CASGSSGSYEQYF.

This clone was recorded once. The J gene is TRBJ2-5, the V gene TRBV4-1; D may be TRBD1 (6 bases). The CDR3 totals 14 residues. The germline CDR1 and CDR2 sequences are MGHRA and YSYEKL. The V gene lost 0 bases and the J gene lost 9 bases, with 14 bases spanning the gap. The CDR3: CASSQDTDEGAQYF. The CDR3, as DNA: TGCGCCAGCAGCCAAGATACCGACGAGGGGGCCCAGTACTTC.

This clone appeared a single time. This sequence joins TRBV29-1 and TRBJ2-1, with D possibly matching TRBD2 (8 bases). The CDR3 loop spans 16 amino acids. The germline V and J ends were trimmed by 0 bases and 7 bases, with 19 bases remaining between them. Per the germline V gene, CDR1 is SQVTM and CDR2 is ANQGSEA. This CDR3 is CSVEDPSGLTGNEQFF. The CDR3 nucleotides read TGCAGCGTTGAAGACCCTAGCGGGTTGACAGGGAATGAGCAGTTCTTC.

This chain connects TRBV4-2 to TRBJ1-1; no clear D gene. This CDR3 spans 15 amino acids. Trimming pared 0 bases from V and 6 bases from J, leaving 14 bases between. Per germline, CDR1 LGHNA and CDR2 YNFKEQ. This CDR3 is CASSQDREEVAEAFF. DNA of the CDR3: TGTGCCAGCAGCCAAGATCGGGAAGAGGTCGCTGAAGCTTTCTTT.

The chain has TRBV5-1 and TRBJ1-3; D not resolved. The CDR3 covers 15 residues. Germline CDR1 SGHRS, CDR2 YFSETQ. Trimming left V 2 bases short and J 0 bases short, with 9 bases between. CDR3 in DNA: TGCGCCAGCAGCTTCGGTCCCGGCTCTGGAAACACCATATATTTT. Translated, it gives CASSFGPGSGNTIYF.

Written as DNA, the CDR3 is TGTGCCAGCAGATCCGGGACAGGGGACGAAAAACTGTTTTTT. It translates to CASRSGTGDEKLFF. The genes are TRBV5-6 and TRBJ1-4; 10 bases fit TRBD1. There are 14 residues in the CDR3. V lost 5 bases and J lost 8; bases outside the gene matches: 6. Germline-derived CDR1 and CDR2 are SGHDT and YYEEEE.

The J gene is TRBJ2-1, the V gene TRBV2; 9 bases agree with TRBD1. CDR1 is SNHLY and CDR2 is FYNNEI in the germline V gene. The trim removed 7 bases at V and 9 bases at J, leaving 7 bases unmatched. The CDR3 is 13 amino acids. The CDR3 coding sequence is TGTGCCAGCAAGGGACAGGGCCCCGGTGAGCAGTTCTTC. It specifies CASKGQGPGEQFF.